A single sample is the source of the 18 T cell receptor beta chains below, sequenced in a study of cytomegalovirus exposure and HLA in healthy donors. Primers included in the PCR were 60 Vbeta and 13 Jbeta primers. Sequencing was performed with immunoSEQ multiplex PCR; in TCRdb, only in-frame clones are kept and a portion is missing. Of roughly 150,000 clones in the sample, approximately 76% were seen once. The sequenced material came from PBMCs. The receptors were gathered from a woman under 30 in good health and CMV-seropositive.

This clone occurred a few times. The rearrangement uses TRBV6-5 and TRBJ2-7, with D possibly being TRBD2 (7 bases). CDR1 MNHEY and CDR2 SVGAGI come from the germline V gene. The V and J ends lost 6 bases and 7 bases respectively, with 16 bases between them. This CDR3 has 13 residues. CDR3 amino acids: CASRDGGAGEQYF. DNA of the CDR3: TGTGCCAGCAGGGATGGGGGGGCCGGGGAGCAGTACTTC.

This sequence joins TRBV27 and TRBJ1-2; 7 positions match TRBD1. The CDR3 is 14 residues long. V trimming: 6 bases; J trimming: 8 bases; junction bases outside the gene matches: 12. CDR1 is MNHEY and CDR2 is SMNVEV in the germline V gene (reference sequence). CDR3 DNA sequence: TGTGCCAGCAGGCCGACAGGGAATAGGGACGGCTACACCTTC. Its translation: CASRPTGNRDGYTF.

This chain links TRBV6-5 with TRBJ2-6; unclear D gene. This CDR3 spans 16 amino acids. CDR1 and CDR2 (germline): MNHEY, SVGAGI. V was cut by 2 bases and J by 0 bases, with 8 bases left in between. The CDR3 loop reads CASSYAAVSGANVLTF. In DNA form, the CDR3 reads TGTGCCAGCAGTTACGCGGCGGTCTCTGGGGCCAACGTCCTGACTTTC.

The CDR3 DNA reads as TGTGCCCCCCCACCCGGACAGGGGGCTAACTATGGCTACACCTTC. Its translation: CAPPPGQGANYGYTF. The chain joins TRBV21-1 to TRBJ1-2; the table's TRBD1 call for D was not verified on the DNA. TRBV21-1 is a pseudogene segment. The CDR3 is 15 residues long.

The chain carries TRBV27 and TRBJ2-5; no definite D call. Gene TRBJ2-7 matches the end of the DNA better, so the J call may be wrong. CDR3 length equals 14 residues. Germline lookup yields CDR1 MNHEY and CDR2 SMNVEV (reference sequence). In nucleotides, the CDR3 is TGTGCCAGCAGTCCGCAACGGCTAGTTGGCGAGCAGTACTTC. It encodes CASSPQRLVGEQYF.

CDR3 region: CASSPASGATPKLFF. The DNA of the CDR3 is TGTGCCAGCAGCCCTGCATCAGGGGCTACTCCAAAACTGTTTTTT. This rearrangement joins TRBV13 to TRBJ1-4; D is possibly TRBD1 (6 bases). V was pared by 5 bases and J by 10 bases, with 20 bases between. Germline-derived CDR1 and CDR2 are PRHDT and FYEKMQ (reference sequence). This CDR3 spans 15 amino acids. Using reference TRBV13 and TRBJ1-4 for the parts outside the CDR3, the full variable domain is AAGVIQSPRHLIKEKRETATLKCYPIPRHDTVYWYQQGPGQDPQFLISFYEKMQSDKGSIPDRFSAQQFSDYHSELNMSSLELGDSALYFCASSPASGATPKLFFGSGTQLSVL.

The V call is TRBV6-5, the J call TRBJ1-6, with D perhaps matching TRBD1 (6 bases). CDR3 length: 15 residues. Germline V lookup: CDR1 MNHEY, CDR2 SVGAGI. The ends were cut back, 10 bases at V and 5 bases at J, with 18 bases in the middle. For the CDR3, the DNA is TGTGCCACCCGTGACGAAAGGGGGAATAATTCACCCCTCCACTTT. Translated, it gives CATRDERGNNSPLHF.

The V and J genes are TRBV11-2 and TRBJ1-2; a weak D match, TRBD1 (5 bases). The V end lost 5 bases, the J end lost 4 bases, and 17 bases lay between the germline ends. The CDR3 consists of 15 residues. The V gene's germline CDR1 is SGHAT and CDR2 FQNNGV. CDR3 nucleotides: TGTGCCAGCAGCCTAACGCAGGGTTTCGCCTATGGCTACACCTTC. This encodes CASSLTQGFAYGYTF.

The genes are TRBV7-3 and TRBJ1-2; 9 bases align to TRBD1. The CDR3 spans 13 residues. The V gene's germline CDR1 is SGHTA and CDR2 FQGTGA. After removal of 4 bases from V and 8 bases from J, the junction contained 5 bases not matched to a gene. The CDR3 DNA is TGTGCCAGCAGCTCTGGGACAGGGAGAGGCTACACCTTC. Amino acid sequence: CASSSGTGRGYTF. The complete variable domain, with remaining parts taken from reference TRBV7-3 and TRBJ1-2, reads GAGVSQTPSNKVTEKGKYVELRCDPISGHTALYWYRQSLGQGPEFLIYFQGTGAADDSGLPNDRFFAVRPEGSVSTLKIQRTERGDSAVYLCASSSGTGRGYTFGSGTRLTVV.

This chain connects TRBV5-4 to TRBJ2-3, with 8 bases lining up with TRBD2. The CDR3 sequence is 15 residues long. Germline lookup yields CDR1 SGHNT and CDR2 YYREEE (reference sequence). V lost 5 bases to trimming and J lost 5 bases; unmatched junction nucleotides: 10. CDR3: CASRPVSGGGDTQYF. For the CDR3, the DNA is TGTGCCAGCAGGCCAGTCAGCGGGGGAGGAGATACGCAGTATTTT.

This sequence joins TRBV10-3 and TRBJ2-3; 8 nucleotides agree with TRBD2. CDR3 length equals 13 residues. Germline V CDR1 and CDR2: ENHRY, SYGVKD. Unmatched junction bases numbered 3, after V lost 6 bases and J lost 4 bases. CDR3 sequence reads: CAIRGGGPDTQYF. CDR3 in DNA: TGTGCCATCAGGGGCGGGGGGCCAGATACGCAGTATTTT.

The rearrangement joins TRBV7-8 to TRBJ1-3, with a tentative D call TRBD1 (5 bases). The V gene lost 3 bases and the J gene lost 0 bases, with 15 bases spanning the gap. CDR1 is SGHVS and CDR2 is FQNEAQ in the germline V gene. This CDR3 spans 17 amino acids. CDR3 in DNA: TGTGCCAGCAGCTTTTACGGGGGGGAATTCTCTGGAAACACCATATATTTT. Its translation is CASSFYGGEFSGNTIYF. The full variable domain, completed using reference TRBV7-8 and TRBJ1-3, is GAGVSQSPRYKVAKRGQDVALRCDPISGHVSLFWYQQALGQGPEFLTYFQNEAQLDKSGLPSDRFFAERPEGSVSTLKIQRTQQEDSAVYLCASSFYGGEFSGNTIYFGEGSWLTVV.

This chain links TRBV7-2 with TRBJ1-1; 9 bases agree with TRBD1. J gave up 1 base and V 5 bases, and 5 bases lay outside the gene matches. This CDR3 is 15 amino acids long. Germline loops: CDR1 SGHTA, CDR2 FQGNSA. This chain's CDR3 is CASSLTGGRNTEAFF. As DNA, the CDR3 is TGTGCCAGCAGCCTCACAGGGGGCCGGAACACTGAAGCTTTCTTT.

This chain joins TRBV4-3 and TRBJ2-1; 8 bases line up with TRBD2. Germline V CDR1 and CDR2: LGHNA, YSLEER. Trimming cost V 4 bases and J 8 bases; bases outside gene matches: 13. The CDR3 runs 16 residues. The CDR3 sequence: CASSLTSDGGAYEQFF. The CDR3 nucleotides are TGCGCCAGCAGCCTTACTTCCGACGGGGGGGCCTATGAGCAGTTCTTC.

The chain recombines TRBV5-1 with TRBJ2-5, with D possibly matching TRBD2 (6 bases). Germline V CDR1 and CDR2: SGHRS, YFSETQ. The CDR3 covers 18 residues. Deletions cut 4 bases from V and 5 bases from J, with 27 bases between. In DNA, the CDR3 is TGCGCCAGCAGCCCAAATCTGCGGGGATACCCAGGTGGGGAGACCCAGTACTTC. Its protein is CASSPNLRGYPGGETQYF.

This clone has just one count. The rearrangement joins TRBV7-2 to TRBJ2-1, with TRBD2 matching over 8 bases. CDR3 length: 14 amino acids. Looked up from germline, CDR1 is SGHTA and CDR2 is FQGNSA. Unmatched junction bases numbered 14, after V lost 7 bases and J lost 12 bases. CDR3 residues: CASTQSGGDPLQFF. In DNA form, the CDR3 reads TGTGCCAGCACCCAATCCGGGGGGGACCCCTTGCAGTTCTTC.

The chain has TRBV7-2 and TRBJ1-1; the match to TRBD1 covers 8 bases. This CDR3 has 13 amino acids. Looked up from germline, CDR1 is SGHTA and CDR2 is FQGNSA. With V trimmed by 5 bases and J by 4 bases, 3 bases remained unmatched. The CDR3 bases are TGTGCCAGCAGCATCACAGGGGGCACTGAAGCTTTCTTT. Translation: CASSITGGTEAFF.

The CDR3 bases are TGTGCCAGCAGCTCACGGACAGGGGGCTACTCTGGAAACACCATATATTTT. It specifies CASSSRTGGYSGNTIYF. J is TRBJ1-3 and V is TRBV7-2; 11 bases match TRBD1. In germline, CDR1 is SGHTA, CDR2 FQGNSA. This CDR3 contains 17 residues. J gave up 0 bases and V 4 bases, and 5 bases lay outside the gene matches.